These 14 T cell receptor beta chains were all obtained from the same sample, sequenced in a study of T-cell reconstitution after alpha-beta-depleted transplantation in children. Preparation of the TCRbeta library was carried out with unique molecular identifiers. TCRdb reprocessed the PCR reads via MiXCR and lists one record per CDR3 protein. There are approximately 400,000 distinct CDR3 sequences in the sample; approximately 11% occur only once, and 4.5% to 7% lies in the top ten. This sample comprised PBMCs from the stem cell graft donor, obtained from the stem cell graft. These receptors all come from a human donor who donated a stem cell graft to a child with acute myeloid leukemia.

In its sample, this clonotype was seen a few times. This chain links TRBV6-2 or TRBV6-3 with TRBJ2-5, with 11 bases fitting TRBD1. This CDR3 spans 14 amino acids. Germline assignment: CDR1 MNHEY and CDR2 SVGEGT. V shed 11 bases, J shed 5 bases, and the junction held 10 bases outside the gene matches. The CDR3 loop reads CAGSGTGGLETQYF. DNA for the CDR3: TGTGCCGGATCCGGGACAGGGGGTCTGGAGACCCAGTACTTC.

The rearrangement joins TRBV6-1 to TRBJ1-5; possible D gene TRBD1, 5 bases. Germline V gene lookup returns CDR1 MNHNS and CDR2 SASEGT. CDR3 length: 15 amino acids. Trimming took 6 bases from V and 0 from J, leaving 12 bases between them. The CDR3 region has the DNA TGTGCCAGCAGAAGGGGAACGGATAGCAATCAGCCCCAGCATTTT. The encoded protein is CASRRGTDSNQPQHF.

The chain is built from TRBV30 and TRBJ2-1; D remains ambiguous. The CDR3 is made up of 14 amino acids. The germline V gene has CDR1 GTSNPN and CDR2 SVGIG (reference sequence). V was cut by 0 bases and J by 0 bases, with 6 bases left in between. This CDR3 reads CAWSVQSSYNEQFF. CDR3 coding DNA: TGTGCCTGGAGTGTACAGAGCTCCTACAATGAGCAGTTCTTC.

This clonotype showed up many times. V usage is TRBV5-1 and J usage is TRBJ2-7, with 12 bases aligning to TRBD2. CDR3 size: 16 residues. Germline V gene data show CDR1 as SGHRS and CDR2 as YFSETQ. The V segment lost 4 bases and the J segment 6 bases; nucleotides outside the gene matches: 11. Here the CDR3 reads CASSRGLAGPLGEQYF. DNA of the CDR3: TGCGCCAGCAGCCGAGGACTAGCGGGACCCTTGGGCGAGCAGTACTTC.

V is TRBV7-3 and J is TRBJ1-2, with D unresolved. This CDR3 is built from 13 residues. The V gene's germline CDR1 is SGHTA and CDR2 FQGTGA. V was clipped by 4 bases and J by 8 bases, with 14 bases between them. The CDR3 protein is CASSYGDGGGYTF. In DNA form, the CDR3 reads TGTGCCAGCAGCTATGGAGACGGTGGCGGCTACACCTTC.

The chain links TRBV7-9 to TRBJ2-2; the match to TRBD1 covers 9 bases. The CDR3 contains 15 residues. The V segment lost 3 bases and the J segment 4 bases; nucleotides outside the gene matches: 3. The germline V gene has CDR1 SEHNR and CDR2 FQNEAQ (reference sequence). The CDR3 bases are TGTGCCAGCAGCTTGTGGACAGGGGTCACCGGGGAGCTGTTTTTT. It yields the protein CASSLWTGVTGELFF.

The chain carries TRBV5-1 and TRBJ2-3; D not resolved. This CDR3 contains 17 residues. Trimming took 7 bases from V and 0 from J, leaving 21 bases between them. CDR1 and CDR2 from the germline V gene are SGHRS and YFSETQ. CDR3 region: CASAPAAEDSSTDTQYF. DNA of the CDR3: TGCGCCAGCGCCCCGGCGGCAGAAGACTCTAGCACAGATACGCAGTATTTT.

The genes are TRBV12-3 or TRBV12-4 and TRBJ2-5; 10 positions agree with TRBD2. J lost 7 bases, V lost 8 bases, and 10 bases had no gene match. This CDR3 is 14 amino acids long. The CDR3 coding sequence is TGTGCCAGCGGGCCCCTAGCGGGAGCCGGGACCCAGTACTTC. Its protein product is CASGPLAGAGTQYF.

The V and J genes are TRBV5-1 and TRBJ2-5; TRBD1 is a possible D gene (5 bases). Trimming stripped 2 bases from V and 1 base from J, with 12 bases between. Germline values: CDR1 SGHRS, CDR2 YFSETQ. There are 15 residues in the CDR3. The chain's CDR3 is CASSFQIGAQETQYF. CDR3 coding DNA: TGCGCCAGCAGCTTCCAGATAGGGGCCCAAGAGACCCAGTACTTC.

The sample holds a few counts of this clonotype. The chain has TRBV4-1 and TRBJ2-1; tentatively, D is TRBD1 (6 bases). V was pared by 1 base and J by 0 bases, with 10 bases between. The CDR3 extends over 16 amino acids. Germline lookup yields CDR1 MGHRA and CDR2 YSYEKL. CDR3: CASSQVDRSSYNEQFF. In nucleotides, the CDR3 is TGCGCCAGCAGCCAAGTTGACAGGAGCTCCTACAATGAGCAGTTCTTC.

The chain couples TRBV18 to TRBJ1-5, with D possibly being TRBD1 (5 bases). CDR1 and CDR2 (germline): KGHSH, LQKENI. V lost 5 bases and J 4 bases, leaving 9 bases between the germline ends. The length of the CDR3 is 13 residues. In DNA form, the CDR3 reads TGTGCCAGCTCAAAGGACAAAAATCAGCCCCAGCATTTT. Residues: CASSKDKNQPQHF.

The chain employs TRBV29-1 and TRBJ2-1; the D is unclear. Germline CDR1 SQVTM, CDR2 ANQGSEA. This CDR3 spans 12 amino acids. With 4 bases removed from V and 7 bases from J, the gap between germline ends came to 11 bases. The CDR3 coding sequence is TGCAGCGTTGTCCGCTTCGATAATGAGCAGTTCTTC. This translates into CSVVRFDNEQFF.

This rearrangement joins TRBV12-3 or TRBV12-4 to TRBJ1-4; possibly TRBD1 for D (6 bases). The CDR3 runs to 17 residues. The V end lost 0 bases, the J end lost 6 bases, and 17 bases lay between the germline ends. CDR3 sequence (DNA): TGTGCCAGCAGTTTAGCCCTCGCCAGGGGATCTTATGAAAAACTGTTTTTT. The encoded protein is CASSLALARGSYEKLFF.

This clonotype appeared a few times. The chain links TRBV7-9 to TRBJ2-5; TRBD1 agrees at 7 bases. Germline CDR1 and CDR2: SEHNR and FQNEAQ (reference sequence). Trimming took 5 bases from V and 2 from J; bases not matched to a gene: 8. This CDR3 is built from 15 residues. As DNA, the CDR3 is TGTGCCAGCAGCCCCCGGACAGGACGGCAAGAGACCCAGTACTTC. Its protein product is CASSPRTGRQETQYF.